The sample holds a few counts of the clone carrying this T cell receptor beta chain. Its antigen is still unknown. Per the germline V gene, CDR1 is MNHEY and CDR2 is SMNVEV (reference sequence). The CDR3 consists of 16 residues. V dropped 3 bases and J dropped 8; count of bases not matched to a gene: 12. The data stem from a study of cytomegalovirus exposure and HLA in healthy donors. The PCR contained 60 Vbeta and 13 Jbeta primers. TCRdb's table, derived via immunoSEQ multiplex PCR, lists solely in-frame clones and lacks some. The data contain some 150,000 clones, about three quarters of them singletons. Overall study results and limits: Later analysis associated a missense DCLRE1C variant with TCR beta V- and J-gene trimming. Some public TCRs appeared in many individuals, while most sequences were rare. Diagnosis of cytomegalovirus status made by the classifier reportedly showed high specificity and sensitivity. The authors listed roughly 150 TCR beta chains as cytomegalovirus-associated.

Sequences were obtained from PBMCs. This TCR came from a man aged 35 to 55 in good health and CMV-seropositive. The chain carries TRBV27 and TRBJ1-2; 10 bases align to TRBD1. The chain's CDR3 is CASSLMGQGSYRGYTF. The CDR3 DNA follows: TGTGCCAGCAGTTTGATGGGACAGGGGTCGTACCGAGGCTACACCTTC.